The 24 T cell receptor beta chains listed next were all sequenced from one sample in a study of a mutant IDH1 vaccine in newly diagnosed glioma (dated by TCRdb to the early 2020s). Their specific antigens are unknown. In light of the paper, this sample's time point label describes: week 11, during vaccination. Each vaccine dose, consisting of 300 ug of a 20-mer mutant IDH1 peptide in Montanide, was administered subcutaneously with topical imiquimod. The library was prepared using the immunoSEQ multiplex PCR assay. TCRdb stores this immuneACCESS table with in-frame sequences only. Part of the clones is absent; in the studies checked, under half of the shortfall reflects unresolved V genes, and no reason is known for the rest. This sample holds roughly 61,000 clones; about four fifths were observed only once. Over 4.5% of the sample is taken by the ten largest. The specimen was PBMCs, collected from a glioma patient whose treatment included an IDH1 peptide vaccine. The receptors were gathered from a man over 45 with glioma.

CDR3 DNA: TGTGCCAGCACAACCATTCGCGGTGGGACCCAGTACTTC. Protein sequence: CASTTIRGGTQYF. V is TRBV25-1 and J is TRBJ2-5; D unclear. V was pared by 7 bases and J by 7 bases, with 16 bases between. Germline V lookup: CDR1 MGHDK, CDR2 SYGVNS. The CDR3 has 13 amino acids.

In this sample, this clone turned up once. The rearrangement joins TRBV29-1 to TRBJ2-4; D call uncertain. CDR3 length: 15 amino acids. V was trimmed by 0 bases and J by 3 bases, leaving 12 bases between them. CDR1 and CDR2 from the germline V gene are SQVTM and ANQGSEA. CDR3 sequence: CSVEDWHGDKNIQYF. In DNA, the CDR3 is TGCAGCGTTGAAGATTGGCACGGAGACAAAAACATTCAGTACTTC. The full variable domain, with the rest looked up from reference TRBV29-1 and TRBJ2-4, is SAVISQKPSRDICQRGTSLTIQCQVDSQVTMMFWYRQQPGQSLTLIATANQGSEATYESGFVIDKFPISRPNLTFSTLTVSNMSPEDSSIYLCSVEDWHGDKNIQYFGAGTRLSVL.

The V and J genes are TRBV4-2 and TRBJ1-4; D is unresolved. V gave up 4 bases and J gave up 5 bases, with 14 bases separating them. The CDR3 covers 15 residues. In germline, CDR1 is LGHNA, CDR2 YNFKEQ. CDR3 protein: CASSRSGPMNEKLFF. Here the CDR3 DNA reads TGTGCCAGCAGCCGTTCGGGCCCCATGAATGAAAAACTGTTTTTT.

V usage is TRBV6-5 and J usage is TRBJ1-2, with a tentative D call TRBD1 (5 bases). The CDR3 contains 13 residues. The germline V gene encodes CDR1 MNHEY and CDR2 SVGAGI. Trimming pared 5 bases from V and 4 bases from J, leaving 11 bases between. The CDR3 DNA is TGTGCCAGCAGTAGGGGCGGCCGCTATGGCTACACCTTC. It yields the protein CASSRGGRYGYTF.

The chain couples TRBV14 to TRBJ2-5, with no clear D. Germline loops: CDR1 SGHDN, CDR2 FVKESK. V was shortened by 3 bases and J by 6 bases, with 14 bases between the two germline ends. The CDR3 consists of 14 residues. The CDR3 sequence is CASSQILGPQTQYF. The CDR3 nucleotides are TGTGCCAGCAGCCAGATTTTAGGACCGCAGACCCAGTACTTC.

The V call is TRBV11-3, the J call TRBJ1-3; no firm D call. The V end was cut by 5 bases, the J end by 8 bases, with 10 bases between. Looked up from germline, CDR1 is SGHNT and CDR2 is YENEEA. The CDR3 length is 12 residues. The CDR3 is CASSASGDTIYF. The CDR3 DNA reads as TGTGCCAGCAGCGCCAGTGGGGACACCATATATTTT.

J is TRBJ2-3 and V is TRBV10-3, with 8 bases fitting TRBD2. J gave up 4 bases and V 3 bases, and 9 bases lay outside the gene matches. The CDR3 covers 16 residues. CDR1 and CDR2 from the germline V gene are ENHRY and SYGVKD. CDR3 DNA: TGTGCCATCAGTGACACTAGCGGTCCTGGACCAGATACGCAGTATTTT. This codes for CAISDTSGPGPDTQYF.

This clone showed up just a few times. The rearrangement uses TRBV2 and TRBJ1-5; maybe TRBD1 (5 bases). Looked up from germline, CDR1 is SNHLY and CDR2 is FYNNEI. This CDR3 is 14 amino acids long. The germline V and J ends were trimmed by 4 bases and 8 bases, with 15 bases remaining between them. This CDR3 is CASSVGAGSEPQHF. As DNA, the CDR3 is TGTGCCAGCAGTGTAGGGGCAGGGAGTGAGCCCCAGCATTTT.

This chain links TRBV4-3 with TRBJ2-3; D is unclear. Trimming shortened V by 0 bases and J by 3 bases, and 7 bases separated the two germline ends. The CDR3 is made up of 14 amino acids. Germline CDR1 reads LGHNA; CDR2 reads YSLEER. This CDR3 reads CASSQDVATDTQYF. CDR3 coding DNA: TGCGCCAGCAGCCAAGACGTAGCAACAGATACGCAGTATTTT.

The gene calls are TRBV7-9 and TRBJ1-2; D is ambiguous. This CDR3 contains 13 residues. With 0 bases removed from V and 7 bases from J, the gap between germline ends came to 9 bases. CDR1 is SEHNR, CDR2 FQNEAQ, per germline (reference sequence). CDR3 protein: CASSLALTAGYTF. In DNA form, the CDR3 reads TGTGCCAGCAGCTTAGCGTTAACCGCTGGCTACACCTTC.

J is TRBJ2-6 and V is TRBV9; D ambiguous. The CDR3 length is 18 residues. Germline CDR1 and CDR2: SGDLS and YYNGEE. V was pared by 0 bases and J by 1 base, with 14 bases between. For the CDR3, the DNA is TGTGCCAGCAGCGTAGGGGCTGGCAGAATATCTGGGGCCAACGTCCTGACTTTC. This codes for CASSVGAGRISGANVLTF.

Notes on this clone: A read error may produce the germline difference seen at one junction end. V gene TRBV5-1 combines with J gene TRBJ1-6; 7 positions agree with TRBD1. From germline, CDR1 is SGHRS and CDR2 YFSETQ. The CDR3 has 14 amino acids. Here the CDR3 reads CASSTGATNSPLHF. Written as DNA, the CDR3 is TGCGCCAGCAGCACAGGGGCCACAAATTCGCCCCTCCACTTT.

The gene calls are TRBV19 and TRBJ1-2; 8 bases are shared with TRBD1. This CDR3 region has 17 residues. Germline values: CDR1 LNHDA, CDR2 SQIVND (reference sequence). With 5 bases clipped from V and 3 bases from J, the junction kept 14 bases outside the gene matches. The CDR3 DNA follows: TGTGCCAGTAGTTATAGGAGACAGGGGCAAAAAGACTATGGCTACACCTTC. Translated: CASSYRRQGQKDYGYTF.

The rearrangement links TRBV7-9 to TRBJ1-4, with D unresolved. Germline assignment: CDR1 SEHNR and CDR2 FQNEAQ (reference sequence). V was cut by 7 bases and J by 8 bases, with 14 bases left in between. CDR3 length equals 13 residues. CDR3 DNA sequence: TGTGCCAGCAAAGACCGTGAATGGGAAAAACTGTTTTTT. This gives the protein CASKDREWEKLFF. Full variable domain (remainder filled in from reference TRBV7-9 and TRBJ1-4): DTGVSQNPRHKITKRGQNVTFRCDPISEHNRLYWYRQTLGQGPEFLTYFQNEAQLEKSRLLSDRFSAERPKGSFSTLEIQRTEQGDSAMYLCASKDREWEKLFFGSGTQLSVL.

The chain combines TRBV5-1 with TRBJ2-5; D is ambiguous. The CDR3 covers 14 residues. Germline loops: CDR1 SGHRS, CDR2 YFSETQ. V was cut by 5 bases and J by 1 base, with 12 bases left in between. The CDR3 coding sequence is TGCGCCAGCAGTCCGATGGGTATCCAAGAGACCCAGTACTTC. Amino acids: CASSPMGIQETQYF.

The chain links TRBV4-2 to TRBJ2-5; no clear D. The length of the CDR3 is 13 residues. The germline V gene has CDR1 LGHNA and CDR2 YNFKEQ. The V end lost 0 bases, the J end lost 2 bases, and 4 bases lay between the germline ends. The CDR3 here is CASSQEIQETQYF. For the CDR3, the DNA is TGTGCCAGCAGCCAAGAGATTCAAGAGACCCAGTACTTC.

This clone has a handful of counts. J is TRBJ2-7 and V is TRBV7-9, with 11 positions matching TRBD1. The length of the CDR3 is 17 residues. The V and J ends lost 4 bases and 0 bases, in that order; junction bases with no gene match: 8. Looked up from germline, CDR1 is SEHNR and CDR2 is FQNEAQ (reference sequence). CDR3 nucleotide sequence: TGTGCCAGCAGCTCTGGATGGGGACAGGGGGTCTCCTACGAGCAGTACTTC. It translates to CASSSGWGQGVSYEQYF.

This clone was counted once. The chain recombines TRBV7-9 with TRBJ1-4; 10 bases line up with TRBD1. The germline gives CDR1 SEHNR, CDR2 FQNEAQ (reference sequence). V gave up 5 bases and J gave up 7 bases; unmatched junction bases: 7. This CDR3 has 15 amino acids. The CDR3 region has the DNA TGTGCCAGCAGCCGCTCGACAGGGGGCGGTGAAAAACTGTTTTTT. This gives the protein CASSRSTGGGEKLFF.

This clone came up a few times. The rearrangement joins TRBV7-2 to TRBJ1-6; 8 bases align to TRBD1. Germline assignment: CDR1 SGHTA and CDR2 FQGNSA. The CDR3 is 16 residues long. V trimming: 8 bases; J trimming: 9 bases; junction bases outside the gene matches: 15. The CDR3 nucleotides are TGTGCCAGCCGGACATTGACAGGGGACCTAGGTTCACCCCTCCACTTT. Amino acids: CASRTLTGDLGSPLHF.

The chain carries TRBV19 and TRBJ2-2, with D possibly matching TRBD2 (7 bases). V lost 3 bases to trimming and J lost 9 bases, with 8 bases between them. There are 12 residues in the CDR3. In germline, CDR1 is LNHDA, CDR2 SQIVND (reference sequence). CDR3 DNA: TGTGCCAGTAGTATGGGGGGGCGGGAGCTGTTTTTT. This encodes CASSMGGRELFF.

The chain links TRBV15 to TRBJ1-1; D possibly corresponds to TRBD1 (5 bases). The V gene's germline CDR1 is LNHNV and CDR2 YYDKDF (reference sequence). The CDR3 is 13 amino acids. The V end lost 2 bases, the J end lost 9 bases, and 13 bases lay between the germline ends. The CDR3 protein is CATSRRVDSKAFF. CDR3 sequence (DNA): TGTGCCACCAGCAGACGAGTCGACAGTAAAGCTTTCTTT. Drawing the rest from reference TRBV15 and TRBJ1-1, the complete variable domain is DAMVIQNPRYQVTQFGKPVTLSCSQTLNHNVMYWYQQKSSQAPKLLFHYYDKDFNNEADTPDNFQSRRPNTSFCFLDIRSPGLGDTAMYLCATSRRVDSKAFFGQGTRLTVV.

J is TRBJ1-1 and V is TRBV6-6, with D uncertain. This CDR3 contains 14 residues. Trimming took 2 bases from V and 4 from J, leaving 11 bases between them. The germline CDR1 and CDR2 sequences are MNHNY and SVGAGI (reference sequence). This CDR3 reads CASSYDGESTEAFF. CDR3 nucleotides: TGTGCCAGCAGTTACGACGGGGAGAGCACTGAAGCTTTCTTT.

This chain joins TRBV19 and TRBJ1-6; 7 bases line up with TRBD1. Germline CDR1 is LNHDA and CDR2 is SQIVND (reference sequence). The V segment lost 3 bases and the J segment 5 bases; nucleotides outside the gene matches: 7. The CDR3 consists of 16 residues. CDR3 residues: CASSIVGTADNSPLHF. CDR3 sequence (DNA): TGTGCCAGTAGTATTGTGGGGACAGCCGATAATTCACCCCTCCACTTT.

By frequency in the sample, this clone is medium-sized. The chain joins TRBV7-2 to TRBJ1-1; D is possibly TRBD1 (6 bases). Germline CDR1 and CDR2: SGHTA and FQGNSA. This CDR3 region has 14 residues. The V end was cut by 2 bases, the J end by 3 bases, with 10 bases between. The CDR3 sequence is CASSLNPGDTEAFF. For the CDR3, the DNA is TGTGCCAGCAGCTTAAACCCAGGGGACACTGAAGCTTTCTTT.